The rows below give T cell receptor beta chains drawn from one sample of a study of T cells in Graves' hyperthyroidism and ophthalmopathy. TCRdb redid the calling of the multiplex PCR reads with MiXCR, one entry per CDR3 protein. Counted here are some 440,000 distinct CDR3 sequences, around 14% occurring once; the ten biggest clones make up around 7%. The sequenced material came from blood. The source is a woman younger than 35 with Graves' hyperthyroidism. Both conserved end residues are part of each CDR3. D genes are given only for firm matches. Rows give clone size only sometimes, using once, few, many, or a class for an expanded clone.

>many|TRBJ1-2|TRBV20-1|NA
TGCAGTGCTAGAGATGGACGTGGCTACACCTTC
CSARDGRGYTF
>NA|TRBJ2-7|TRBV6-5|NA
TGTGCCAGCAGTTACGGCGAGCCCCCCTACGAGCAGTACTTC
CASSYGEPPYEQYF
>many|TRBJ2-7|TRBV5-1|NA
TGCGCCAGCAGCTTCGGGACGCCTGGACTACCAGGGGGCTCCTACGAGCAGTACTTC
CASSFGTPGLPGGSYEQYF
>many|TRBJ1-4|TRBV20-1|NA
TGCAGTGCTAGAGATCGGCGGGCAGGGACTAATGAAAAACTGTTTTTT
CSARDRRAGTNEKLFF
>few|TRBJ1-4|TRBV15|TRBD1
TGTGCCACCAGCAGACTAGGACAGGTGGATGAAAAACTGTTTTTT
CATSRLGQVDEKLFF
>many|TRBJ2-1|TRBV24-1|NA
TGTGCCACCAGTCTATCGGGACTCAAGCGCGATGAGCAGTTCTTC
CATSLSGLKRDEQFF
>many|TRBJ1-2|TRBV9|TRBD1
TGTGCCAGCAGCGGAGATACGGGACAGAACTATGGCTACACCTTC
CASSGDTGQNYGYTF
>few|TRBJ2-5|TRBV10-3|NA
TGTGCCGTCAGTGATGTTATTGAGACCCAGTACTTC
CAVSDVIETQYF
>many|TRBJ2-3|TRBV7-3|NA
TGTGCCAGCAGCGCTCACGGAGATACGCAGTATTTT
CASSAHGDTQYF
>many|TRBJ2-2|TRBV5-1|TRBD1
TGCGCCAGCAGCTGGCCCCCCGACAGGGCTCGAGGCGGGGAGCTGTTTTTT
CASSWPPDRARGGELFF
>NA|TRBJ1-6|TRBV11-1|NA
TGTGCCAGCAGCTTAGGGCCGATGCCTTCACCCCTCCACTTT
CASSLGPMPSPLHF
>many|TRBJ1-2|TRBV27|NA
TGTGCCAGCAGTCTAGGGGGTGGCTACTATGGCTACACCTTC
CASSLGGGYYGYTF
>few|TRBJ1-5|TRBV7-8|NA
TGTGCCAGCACCTGGGGGCGGGATCAGCCCCAGCATTTT
CASTWGRDQPQHF
>many|TRBJ2-7|TRBV2|NA
TGTGCCAGCAGTGTATCAGGGGCATACCCGACCTACGAGCAGTACTTC
CASSVSGAYPTYEQYF
>NA|TRBJ1-1|TRBV28|NA
TGTGCCAGCAGTCTACGGGCGGGAACTGAAGCTTTCTTT
CASSLRAGTEAFF